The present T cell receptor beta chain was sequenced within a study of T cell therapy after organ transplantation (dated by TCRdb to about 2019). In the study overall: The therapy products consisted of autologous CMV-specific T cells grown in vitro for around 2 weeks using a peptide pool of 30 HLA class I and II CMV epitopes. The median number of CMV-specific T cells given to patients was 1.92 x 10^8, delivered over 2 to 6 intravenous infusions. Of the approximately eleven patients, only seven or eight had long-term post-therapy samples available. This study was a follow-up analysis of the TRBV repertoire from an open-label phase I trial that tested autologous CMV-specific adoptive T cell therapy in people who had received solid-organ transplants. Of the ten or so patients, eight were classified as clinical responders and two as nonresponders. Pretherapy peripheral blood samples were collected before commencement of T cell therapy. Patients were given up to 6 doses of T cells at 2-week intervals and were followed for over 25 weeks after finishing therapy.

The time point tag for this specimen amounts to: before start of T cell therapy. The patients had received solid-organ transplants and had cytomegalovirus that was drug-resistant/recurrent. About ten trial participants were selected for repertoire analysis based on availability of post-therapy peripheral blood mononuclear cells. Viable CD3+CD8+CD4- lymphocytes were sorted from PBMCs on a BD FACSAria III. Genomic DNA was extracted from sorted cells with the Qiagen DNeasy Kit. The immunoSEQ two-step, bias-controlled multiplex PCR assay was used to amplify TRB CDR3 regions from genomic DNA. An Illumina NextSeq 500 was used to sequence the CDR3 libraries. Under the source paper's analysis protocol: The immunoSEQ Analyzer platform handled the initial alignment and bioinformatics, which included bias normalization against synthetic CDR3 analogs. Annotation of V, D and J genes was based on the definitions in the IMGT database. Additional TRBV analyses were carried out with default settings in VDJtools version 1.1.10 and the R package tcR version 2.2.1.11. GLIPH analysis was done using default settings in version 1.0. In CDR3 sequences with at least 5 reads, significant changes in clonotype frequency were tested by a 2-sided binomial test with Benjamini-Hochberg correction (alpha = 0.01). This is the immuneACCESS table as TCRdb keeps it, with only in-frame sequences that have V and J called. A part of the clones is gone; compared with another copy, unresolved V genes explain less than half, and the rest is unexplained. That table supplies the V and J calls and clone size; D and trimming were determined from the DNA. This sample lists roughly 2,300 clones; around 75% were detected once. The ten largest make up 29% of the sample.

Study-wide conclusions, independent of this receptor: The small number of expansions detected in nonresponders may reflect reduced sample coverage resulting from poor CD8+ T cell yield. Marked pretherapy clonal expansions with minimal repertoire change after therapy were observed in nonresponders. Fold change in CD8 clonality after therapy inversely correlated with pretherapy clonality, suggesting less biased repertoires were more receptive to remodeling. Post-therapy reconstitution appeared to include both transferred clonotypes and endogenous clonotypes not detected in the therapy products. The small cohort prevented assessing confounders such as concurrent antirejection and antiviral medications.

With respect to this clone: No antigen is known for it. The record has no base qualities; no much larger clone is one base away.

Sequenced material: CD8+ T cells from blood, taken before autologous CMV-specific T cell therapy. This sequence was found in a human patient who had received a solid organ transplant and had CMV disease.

The DNA is as follows: TGTGCCAGCAGCTTGGACCGGGACATCTTATACGAGCAGTACGTC. Translated, it reads CASSLDRDILYEQYV. Rearrangement joined TRBV5-4 to TRBJ2-7; the best D guess is TRBD1, with 6 bases matching. As encoded in the germline V gene (reference sequence), CDR1 is SGHNT while CDR2 is YYREEE. Spanning cysteine to valine, the CDR3 consists of 15 amino acids. Only CDR3 DNA is held: 45 bases, read in frame from base 1. V is reduced by 0 bases and J by 4 bases, leaving a spacing of 14 bases between them.